This T cell receptor beta chain was identified during a study of cytomegalovirus exposure and HLA in healthy donors. Study-wide results and caveats: Reportedly, cytomegalovirus status was diagnosed with high sensitivity and specificity.

The CDR3 totals 14 residues. Trimming took 9 bases from V and 0 from J, leaving 14 bases between them. CDR1 SNHLY and CDR2 FYNNEI come from the germline V gene. In regard to this clone: Its antigen is not known.

Method: immunoSEQ multiplex PCR; TCRdb's copy keeps in-frame clones and lacks some. There are under 200,000 clones in the sample; around nine tenths occur only once, and about 2.2% lies in the top ten. The donors were part of the approximately 130-subject validation cohort, which stood apart from the approximately 670-subject first cohort. The receptor was isolated from a woman younger than 35 in good health and CMV-seronegative. The chain recombines TRBV2 with TRBJ1-1, with D tentatively TRBD1 (6 bases). The sample taken for sequencing was PBMCs. The CDR3 here is CASNSQGLNTEAFF. In DNA, the CDR3 is TGTGCCAGTAACTCCCAGGGGCTGAACACTGAAGCTTTCTTT.